There are many counts of the clone carrying this TCR beta chain. The target antigen is unknown. The sample is drawn from a study of human CD8 memory T cell subsets. The study used negative magnetic separation to enrich total CD8+ T cells. The starting material, duplicate vials of around 150,000 sorted CD8+ T cells per subset, provided the RNA. Construction of TCR beta libraries was accomplished by means of UMI-labeled 5' RACE. As handled by the study authors: From roughly 3,000 to 20,000 functional CDR3 beta clonotypes were held in each TCR beta library. TCRdb analysed the 5' RACE reads with MiXCR anew, one entry per CDR3 protein. TCRdb's processing, not the study's, gives the V and J calls here. The data hold some 7,400 distinct CDR3 sequences, with around 4% observed a single time. General study results and limits: Similar levels of high diversity, measured as normalized Shannon-Wiener diversity, were found in stem-like memory and precursor exhausted T cells, which was not the case for effector memory cells.

This clonotype originated in a human donor in good health. Sequences were obtained from CD8+ T cells from PBMCs.

CDR3 sequence: CASSPSPAEQFF. The CDR3 region has the DNA TGTGCCAGCAGCCCCTCCCCAGCTGAGCAGTTCTTC. This chain connects TRBV16 to TRBJ2-1; no firm D call. Germline CDR1 reads KGHSY; CDR2 reads FQNENV. V was trimmed by 4 bases and J by 9 bases, leaving 10 bases between them. The CDR3 is 12 amino acids.